This T cell receptor (beta chain) was sequenced for a study of T cell responses to AZD1222 COVID-19 vaccine. The method was immunoSEQ multiplex PCR; TCRdb's version includes in-frame clones alone and lacks a portion of them. Among approximately 120,000 clones listed, 75% to 90% were seen once. This TCR came from an adult who received the AZD1222 COVID-19 vaccine. Specimen: peripheral blood, collected 28 days after the second AZD1222 dose.

CDR3 DNA: TGTGCCAGCAGGAGGATGTGGACAGATACGCAGTATTTT. This encodes CASRRMWTDTQYF. V usage is TRBV7-9 and J usage is TRBJ2-3; D is ambiguous. CDR1 is SEHNR and CDR2 is FQNEAQ in the germline V gene (reference sequence). Trimming shortened V by 6 bases and J by 3 bases, and 10 bases separated the two germline ends. The CDR3 has 13 residues.